The 6 T cell receptor beta chains listed next were all sequenced from one sample in a study of cytomegalovirus exposure and HLA in healthy donors. The PCR contained 60 Vbeta and 13 Jbeta primers. Generated by immunoSEQ multiplex PCR, the TCRdb table keeps only in-frame clones and is missing some. The table lists about 110,000 clones, roughly 68% of them singletons. The sequenced sample consisted of PBMCs. The receptor set was obtained from a woman aged 30 to 39 in good health and CMV-seronegative.

The V and J genes are TRBV5-1 and TRBJ2-3; TRBD1 agrees at 7 bases. Per the germline V gene, CDR1 is SGHRS and CDR2 is YFSETQ. The V segment lost 4 bases and the J segment 2 bases; nucleotides outside the gene matches: 7. CDR3 length equals 15 residues. DNA for the CDR3: TGCGCCAGCAGCCGTAGGGACAGTCCCACAGATACGCAGTATTTT. Translation gives CASSRRDSPTDTQYF.

The V and J genes are TRBV29-1 and TRBJ2-1, with 10 bases matching TRBD2. With 4 bases clipped from V and 6 bases from J, the junction kept 3 bases outside the gene matches. The CDR3 is made up of 13 amino acids. The V gene's germline CDR1 is SQVTM and CDR2 ANQGSEA. As DNA, the CDR3 is TGCAGCGTTGTGGCTAGCGGGAGCAATGAGCAGTTCTTC. Translated, it gives CSVVASGSNEQFF.

This clone was counted only a few times. The J gene is TRBJ2-3, the V gene TRBV7-2, with TRBD2 identical over 9 bases. CDR1 SGHTA and CDR2 FQGNSA come from the germline V gene. The CDR3 has 17 residues. V was clipped by 5 bases and J by 0 bases; unmatched bases: 9. The CDR3 DNA reads TGTGCCAGCAGCCCAAGGACTAGCGCAACTAGCACAGATACGCAGTATTTT. Residues: CASSPRTSATSTDTQYF.

J is TRBJ1-2 and V is TRBV10-3, with 8 bases fitting TRBD1. Germline CDR1 is ENHRY and CDR2 is SYGVKD. This CDR3 has 15 amino acids. V lost 0 bases, J lost 8 bases, and 8 bases stayed unmatched. CDR3 sequence: CAISESSGRGLGYTF. The CDR3 DNA sequence: TGTGCCATCAGTGAGTCGAGTGGCAGGGGGCTCGGCTACACCTTC.

The chain carries TRBV5-6 and TRBJ2-4; the match to TRBD1 covers 7 bases. V shed 4 bases, J shed 1 base, and the junction held 2 bases outside the gene matches. Germline V gene lookup returns CDR1 SGHDT and CDR2 YYEEEE. The CDR3 consists of 14 residues. CDR3 in DNA: TGTGCCAGCAGCCCGGGACAGGCCAAAAACATTCAGTACTTC. Residues: CASSPGQAKNIQYF. Looking up the rest from reference TRBV5-6 and TRBJ2-4 gives the full variable domain: DAGVTQSPTHLIKTRGQQVTLRCSPKSGHDTVSWYQQALGQGPQFIFQYYEEEERQRGNFPDRFSGHQFPNYSSELNVNALLLGDSALYLCASSPGQAKNIQYFGAGTRLSVL.

This chain joins TRBV5-1 and TRBJ2-1, with 10 bases lining up with TRBD2. The junction had 4 bases not matched to a gene; V was cut back by 0 bases and J by 7 bases. The CDR3 has 15 residues. CDR1 SGHRS and CDR2 YFSETQ come from the germline V gene. The CDR3 sequence is CASSLAGSGRNEQFF. The CDR3 DNA reads as TGCGCCAGCAGCTTGGCCGGTAGCGGGAGGAATGAGCAGTTCTTC.